This T cell receptor (beta chain) comes out of a study of graft-versus-host responses after intestinal transplantation. Across the whole study: The study gave all recipients anti-thymocyte globulin induction, then tacrolimus and steroids for two to three years. Study-level points and caveats: Recipient marrow harbored GvH clones, some of which surfaced first in ileum or blood. Association was observed between peak circulating GvH clone levels and early post-transplant HvG declines.

Clones were read by immunoSEQ multiplex PCR, and TCRdb kept only the in-frame ones, dropping some. The profile shows about 40,000 clones, about 90% of them singletons. With regard to this clone: The antigen is unknown.

V was cut by 0 bases and J by 3 bases, with 6 bases left in between. Germline-derived CDR1 and CDR2 are SGHRS and YFSETQ. The CDR3 sequence is 14 residues long. The sample here was PBMCs, taken roughly 300 days after intestinal transplant. The chain has TRBV5-1 and TRBJ1-4; D remains ambiguous. This receptor was taken from a human patient who received an intestinal transplant, so some T cells may come from the graft donor. The CDR3, as DNA: TGCGCCAGCAGCTTGGGGACCTCTAATGAAAAACTGTTTTTT. Protein: CASSLGTSNEKLFF.